The 20 T cell receptor beta chains presented below share a single source sample, sequenced in a study of cytomegalovirus exposure and HLA in healthy donors. In the PCR, 60 Vbeta and 13 Jbeta primers were used. Using immunoSEQ multiplex PCR, the repertoire was profiled, and TCRdb retains in-frame clones only, with some absent. The sample carries 110,000 to 150,000 clones, roughly 70% recorded once. The sample was PBMCs. These receptors originate from a man aged 30-40 years in good health and CMV-seronegative.

A few counts support this clone. V gene TRBV9 combines with J gene TRBJ2-5; 8 bases fit TRBD2. The CDR3 runs to 16 residues. Per the germline V gene, CDR1 is SGDLS and CDR2 is YYNGEE. The V segment lost 2 bases and the J segment 5 bases; nucleotides outside the gene matches: 11. The CDR3 protein is CASSVVKAGGGETQYF. The CDR3, as DNA: TGTGCCAGCAGCGTGGTGAAGGCGGGGGGCGGGGAGACCCAGTACTTC.

V usage is TRBV7-8 and J usage is TRBJ1-1, with D tentatively TRBD1 (5 bases). Germline V gives CDR1 SGHVS, CDR2 FQNEAQ. The CDR3 length is 13 residues. The V gene lost 5 bases and the J gene lost 6 bases, with 13 bases spanning the gap. CDR3 sequence reads: CASSQRGEAEAFF. The CDR3 bases are TGTGCCAGCAGCCAACGGGGGGAGGCTGAAGCTTTCTTT.

The chain combines TRBV30 with TRBJ2-4; D possibly corresponds to TRBD1 (6 bases). V lost 3 bases, J lost 0 bases, and 27 bases lay in between. The CDR3 extends over 20 amino acids. The V gene's germline CDR1 is GTSNPN and CDR2 SVGIG (reference sequence). CDR3 bases: TGTGCCTGGAGCTCCCCCTTCCCCGGACAGCTTAGACTAGCCAAAAACATTCAGTACTTC. This codes for CAWSSPFPGQLRLAKNIQYF. The variable domain in full, completed from reference TRBV30 and TRBJ2-4, reads SQTIHQWPATLVQPVGSPLSLECTVEGTSNPNLYWYRQAAGRGLQLLFYSVGIGQISSEVPQNLSASRPQDRQFILSSKKLLLSDSGFYLCAWSSPFPGQLRLAKNIQYFGAGTRLSVL.

The CDR3 loop is CASSEGTGGPEAFF. The CDR3 DNA reads TGTGCCAGCAGTGAAGGGACGGGGGGACCTGAAGCTTTCTTT. The chain links TRBV6-1 to TRBJ1-1; possible D gene TRBD1, 5 bases. CDR1 MNHNS and CDR2 SASEGT come from the germline V gene. CDR3 size: 14 residues. The ends were cut back, 1 base at V and 6 bases at J, with 12 bases in the middle.

The rearrangement joins TRBV7-9 to TRBJ1-3, with 8 positions matching TRBD1. Germline V gene data show CDR1 as SEHNR and CDR2 as FQNEAQ (reference sequence). The CDR3 is made up of 13 amino acids. Unmatched junction bases numbered 4, after V lost 8 bases and J lost 4 bases. CDR3 sequence (DNA): TGTGCCAGCTTCAGGACAGGGGGAAACACCATATATTTT. Amino acids: CASFRTGGNTIYF.

The CDR3 DNA is TGTGCCAGCAGCTGGGGGGGCACCTCTGGAAACACCATATATTTT. It yields the protein CASSWGGTSGNTIYF. The chain is built from TRBV9 and TRBJ1-3; maybe TRBD1 (6 bases). With 4 bases removed from V and 0 bases from J, the gap between germline ends came to 11 bases. CDR1 and CDR2 (germline): SGDLS, YYNGEE. The CDR3 has 15 amino acids.

The chain has TRBV16 and TRBJ1-1; 10 bases match TRBD1. V was pared by 4 bases and J by 7 bases, with 6 bases of the junction left unmatched. Per germline, CDR1 KGHSY and CDR2 FQNENV. The length of the CDR3 is 14 residues. The chain's CDR3 is CASSPRGTGVEAFF. The CDR3 bases are TGTGCCAGCAGCCCTCGGGGGACAGGGGTTGAAGCTTTCTTT. Looking up the rest from reference TRBV16 and TRBJ1-1 gives the full variable domain: GEEVAQTPKHLVRGEGQKAKLYCAPIKGHSYVFWYQQVLKNEFKFLISFQNENVFDETGMPKERFSAKCLPNSPCSLEIQATKLEDSAVYFCASSPRGTGVEAFFGQGTRLTVV.

J is TRBJ1-4 and V is TRBV9; tentatively, D is TRBD1 (5 bases). This CDR3 spans 15 amino acids. With 4 bases removed from V and 8 bases from J, the gap between germline ends came to 18 bases. The V gene's germline CDR1 is SGDLS and CDR2 YYNGEE. CDR3 sequence (DNA): TGTGCCAGCAGCTATGGGGCCGGCTTCACGGAAAAACTGTTTTTT. Protein sequence: CASSYGAGFTEKLFF.

V and J are TRBV5-1 and TRBJ2-7, with a tentative D call TRBD2 (5 bases). CDR1 SGHRS and CDR2 YFSETQ come from the germline V gene. V was cut by 4 bases and J by 7 bases, with 21 bases left in between. The CDR3 covers 15 residues. CDR3 nucleotides: TGCGCCAGCAGCCGAAGCGGAGGCGCCCCCTCGGAGCAGTACTTC. Protein product: CASSRSGGAPSEQYF.

CDR3 DNA: TGTGCCAGCAGTGACAGATCAGGGGATACGCAGTATTTT. As protein: CASSDRSGDTQYF. This chain uses TRBV2 with TRBJ2-3; tentatively, D is TRBD1 (5 bases). The CDR3 contains 13 residues. Germline V lookup: CDR1 SNHLY, CDR2 FYNNEI. Trimming left V 3 bases short and J 6 bases short, with 10 bases between.

This clone came up a few times. CDR3 loop: CASSGGTRYRKTQYF. Here the CDR3 DNA reads TGTGCCAGTAGTGGAGGGACTAGATACAGAAAGACCCAGTACTTC. The chain employs TRBV19 and TRBJ2-5; TRBD2 aligns across 8 bases. CDR1 and CDR2 (germline): LNHDA, SQIVND (reference sequence). The trim removed 5 bases at V and 6 bases at J, leaving 11 bases unmatched. This CDR3 comprises 15 residues.

This clone showed up just once. J is TRBJ1-3 and V is TRBV2; no clear D. V was trimmed by 4 bases and J by 0 bases, leaving 10 bases between them. This CDR3 comprises 15 residues. CDR1 and CDR2 from the germline V gene are SNHLY and FYNNEI. CDR3 loop: CASSVQAHSGNTIYF. The CDR3 DNA reads TGTGCCAGCAGTGTTCAGGCGCACTCTGGAAACACCATATATTTT.

The chain employs TRBV6-1 and TRBJ2-7; 11 bases are a match to TRBD2. The germline gives CDR1 MNHNS, CDR2 SASEGT. CDR3 length: 18 amino acids. Trimming removed 3 bases from V and 2 bases from J; junction bases left unmatched: 12. CDR3 loop: CASSDGPPTSGIAYEQYF. CDR3 DNA sequence: TGTGCCAGCAGTGACGGGCCGCCGACTAGCGGGATTGCCTACGAGCAGTACTTC.

The chain links TRBV29-1 to TRBJ2-5, with TRBD1 matching 8 bases. The J call is in doubt because the DNA end fits TRBJ2-7 better. Germline-derived CDR1 and CDR2 are SQVTM and ANQGSEA. The CDR3 covers 12 residues. The CDR3 is CSVRQGSHEQYF. For the CDR3, the DNA is TGCAGCGTTAGACAGGGGAGTCACGAGCAGTACTTC.

J is TRBJ2-5 and V is TRBV5-8; 7 bases match TRBD1. The J call is in doubt because the DNA end fits TRBJ2-7 better. This CDR3 comprises 17 residues. Looked up from germline, CDR1 is SGHTS and CDR2 is YDEGEE. CDR3 sequence reads: CASSWAGGTGDTYEQYF. The CDR3 DNA is TGTGCCAGCAGCTGGGCCGGTGGTACAGGGGATACCTACGAGCAGTACTTC.

This chain links TRBV19 with TRBJ2-7; D is unresolved. Germline values: CDR1 LNHDA, CDR2 SQIVND (reference sequence). CDR3 size: 18 residues. V was cut by 0 bases and J by 0 bases, with 18 bases left in between. The CDR3 coding sequence is TGTGCCAGTAGTATAGAAAGGATGAGGCAAAAGAGCTCCTACGAGCAGTACTTC. Translated: CASSIERMRQKSSYEQYF.

The V gene is TRBV6-1, the J gene TRBJ1-4; unclear D gene. The length of the CDR3 is 12 residues. Per the germline V gene, CDR1 is MNHNS and CDR2 is SASEGT. Between the trimmed V and J ends, which lost 7 bases and 6 bases, there was a span of 9 bases. The CDR3 DNA is TGTGCCAGCACCGGGGAGGATGAAAAACTGTTTTTT. Translation gives CASTGEDEKLFF.

This rearrangement joins TRBV18 to TRBJ2-2, with D unresolved. This CDR3 has 15 amino acids. Germline V gene lookup returns CDR1 KGHSH and CDR2 LQKENI. Trimming shortened V by 2 bases and J by 0 bases, and 7 bases separated the two germline ends. The chain's CDR3 is CASSPARSNTGELFF. The CDR3 DNA reads TGTGCCAGCTCACCAGCCAGGTCGAACACCGGGGAGCTGTTTTTT.

V gene TRBV30 combines with J gene TRBJ1-6; TRBD1 agrees at 7 bases. V trimming: 5 bases; J trimming: 5 bases; junction bases outside the gene matches: 3. Germline values: CDR1 GTSNPN, CDR2 SVGIG (reference sequence). This CDR3 contains 13 residues. The DNA for the CDR3 is TGTGCCTGGGGGACAGATAATAATTCACCCCTCCACTTT. Residues: CAWGTDNNSPLHF.

This clone showed up just a few times. V is TRBV5-4 and J is TRBJ1-1; D is unresolved. Germline lookup yields CDR1 SGHNT and CDR2 YYREEE (reference sequence). V was trimmed by 5 bases and J by 2 bases, leaving 19 bases between them. The CDR3 has 16 residues. The DNA of the CDR3 is TGTGCCAGCAGTCACTCATTGTCGGGAGACAACACTGAAGCTTTCTTT. This encodes CASSHSLSGDNTEAFF.